This TCR beta chain is from a study of T cell changes during pregnancy in multiple sclerosis. The CDR3 loop spans 15 amino acids. CDR1 SGDLS and CDR2 YYNGEE come from the germline V gene. The ends lost 4 bases at V and 9 bases at J; junction bases unmatched: 10. Here immunoSEQ multiplex PCR was the method, and the copy in TCRdb shows in-frame clones only, minus some. The sample has 55,000 or so clones, about 92% seen once; the top ten hold approximately 0.6%. The sample consisted of CD4+ T cells from peripheral blood mononuclear cells, taken after pregnancy. The TCR comes from a female donor with multiple sclerosis, enrolled in a pregnancy study. The chain joins TRBV9 to TRBJ2-4; TRBD1 matches at 10 bases. The CDR3 sequence: CASSPRQGASGIQYF. The CDR3 nucleotides are TGTGCCAGCAGCCCCAGACAGGGGGCCTCGGGCATTCAGTACTTC.